This T cell receptor beta chain came from a study of T cell clones after liver transplantation. On the study more broadly: TCRbeta sequencing after a pre-transplant mixed lymphocyte reaction identified graft-donor-reactive clones, later tracked in post-transplant blood. Study-level points and caveats: Conclusions were preliminary, with small, heterogeneous patient groups.

Turning to this clone: Its antigen is still unknown.

Profiled with immunoSEQ multiplex PCR; TCRdb holds only in-frame clones, not every one. The sample has 40,000 to 65,000 clones; around 84% are singletons. CDR1 MNHNY and CDR2 SVGAGI come from the germline V gene (reference sequence). The CDR3 extends over 12 amino acids. V was clipped by 0 bases and J by 6 bases, with 6 bases between them. This clonotype was sampled from a human donor who received a liver transplant. The material sequenced was CD4+ T cells from blood, taken before liver transplant. This rearrangement joins TRBV6-6 to TRBJ2-7; D gene uncertain. CDR3 in amino acids: CASSYSGSEQYF. Written as DNA, the CDR3 is TGTGCCAGCAGTTACTCAGGTTCCGAGCAGTACTTC.